This T cell receptor (beta chain) was profiled in a study of T cell repertoires in cytomegalovirus infection. Study in general: HLA-C-restricted CMV epitopes, recently identified, and well-studied HLA-B-restricted ones were used by the study. TCR beta signatures that were public indicated CMV infection and matching HLA type. Study outcomes and limitations: What dominated the ex vivo response were HLA-C-restricted CMV-specific TCR beta clonotypes. Carriage of CMV together with the relevant HLA was identifiable through cumulative public TCR beta family frequency.

Each CDR3 protein gets one entry after TCRdb re-called the reads with MiXCR. The data show about a million distinct CDR3 sequences, approximately 31% seen once. Trimming pared 2 bases from V and 3 bases from J, leaving 14 bases between. Germline-derived CDR1 and CDR2 are MGHRA and YSYEKL. The CDR3 totals 16 residues. Points on this clonotype: Its specificity is not known.

The TCR originated in a human donor in good health (CMV status not recorded). Some clones in this sample may be carry-over from other donors' samples. The sample consisted of cultured CD8+ T cells from PBMCs, taken from culture after CMV antigen stimulation. The genes are TRBV4-1 and TRBJ2-1, with D possibly matching TRBD2 (7 bases). CDR3 coding DNA: TGCGCCAGCAGCCAACTAGGGGGGGGGTACTACAATGAGCAGTTCTTC. Protein: CASSQLGGGYYNEQFF.